The sequence of this T cell receptor (beta chain) was determined in a study of molecular identifiers for immune sequencing clone quantification. Study-level background: RNA from approximately 20,000 or 100,000 naive CD8 cells was split five ways in replicates, with four sequenced. Study-wide points: In cases of identical TCR molecules sharing a barcode, highly expanded clone sizes could be underestimated. Clonotypes topping 20 RNA copies carried over 97% of effector molecules but under 1% of naive ones.

The CDR3 loop spans 13 amino acids. Germline CDR1 and CDR2: SGHRS and YFSETQ. V lost 1 base, J lost 0 bases, and 4 bases lay in between. This clonotype was observed at least ten times. Its matching antigen is unknown. TCRdb re-analysed the PCR reads in MiXCR, keeping a single row per CDR3 protein. The sample carries 80,000 to 100,000 distinct CDR3 sequences, 20% to 25% recorded once. The origin of this receptor is a human donor in good health. Some libraries in this study had Jurkat cell RNA spiked in. Sequencing was performed on naive CD8+ T cells from blood, with Jurkat cell RNA spiked in. The subset was: FACS-sorted CD8+CD4-CCR7+CD45RA+ naive T cells. The rearrangement joins TRBV5-1 to TRBJ2-5; D is uncertain. In nucleotides, the CDR3 is TGCGCCAGCAGCTTGAGGGACCAAGAGACCCAGTACTTC. The encoded protein is CASSLRDQETQYF.